One and the same sample provided the 30 T cell receptor beta chains below, sequenced in a study of PD-L1 blockade in urothelial cancer (dated by TCRdb to 2015 to 2018). Libraries came from the immunoSEQ multiplex PCR assay. In TCRdb, the immuneACCESS table is reduced to in-frame sequences with V and J assigned. These tables do not hold every clone; where another copy was compared, an unresolved V gene accounts for under half, and the others remain unexplained. The sample table holds tens of thousands of clones, of which about 90% were seen once. Roughly 1.6% of the sample goes to the ten largest clones. In light of the paper, this sample's time point label describes: pretreatment peripheral blood. The material was PBMCs, obtained around atezolizumab (anti-PD-L1) treatment. The receptors derive from a man aged 55 to 70 with urothelial cancer.

This rearrangement joins TRBV10-3 to TRBJ1-4, with D possibly TRBD1 on 5 matching bases. CDR1 and CDR2 from the germline V gene are ENHRY and SYGVKD. V lost 3 bases, J lost 5 bases, and 10 bases lay in between. The CDR3 length is 14 residues. The CDR3 sequence: CAISDGGGNEKLFF. CDR3 DNA sequence: TGTGCCATCAGTGATGGGGGGGGGAATGAAAAACTGTTTTTT.

V usage is TRBV6-5 and J usage is TRBJ1-6; 8 bases line up with TRBD1. The ends lost 6 bases at V and 4 bases at J; junction bases unmatched: 2. The CDR3 runs 14 residues. Germline V lookup: CDR1 MNHEY, CDR2 SVGAGI. This CDR3 is CASRDRDYNSPLHF. CDR3 bases: TGTGCCAGCAGGGACAGGGATTATAATTCACCCCTCCACTTT.

This clone has more than one count but fewer than ten. The V gene is TRBV29-1, the J gene TRBJ2-5, with TRBD1 identical over 7 bases. In germline, CDR1 is SQVTM, CDR2 ANQGSEA. The ends lost 7 bases at V and 5 bases at J; junction bases unmatched: 7. The CDR3 is 12 residues long. This CDR3 is CSGYRGTETQYF. The CDR3 DNA is TGCAGCGGATACAGGGGTACGGAGACCCAGTACTTC. The variable domain in full, with the rest retrieved from reference TRBV29-1 and TRBJ2-5, is SAVISQKPSRDICQRGTSLTIQCQVDSQVTMMFWYRQQPGQSLTLIATANQGSEATYESGFVIDKFPISRPNLTFSTLTVSNMSPEDSSIYLCSGYRGTETQYFGPGTRLLVL.

The chain carries TRBV6-1 and TRBJ2-1; D is ambiguous. Germline V gene data show CDR1 as MNHNS and CDR2 as SASEGT. The CDR3 length is 15 residues. V was pared by 4 bases and J by 10 bases, with 20 bases between. CDR3 in amino acids: CASSAQSQVVEEQFF. The CDR3 DNA reads TGTGCCAGCAGTGCTCAATCCCAGGTGGTCGAAGAGCAGTTCTTC.

The genes are TRBV2 and TRBJ2-2; 7 nucleotides agree with TRBD1. The length of the CDR3 is 14 residues. Germline-derived CDR1 and CDR2 are SNHLY and FYNNEI. V lost 3 bases to trimming and J lost 6 bases; unmatched junction nucleotides: 4. The CDR3 sequence is CASSDRGKAGELFF. CDR3 nucleotides: TGTGCCAGCAGTGACAGGGGGAAGGCCGGGGAGCTGTTTTTT. Full variable domain (missing parts from reference TRBV2 and TRBJ2-2): EPEVTQTPSHQVTQMGQEVILRCVPISNHLYFYWYRQILGQKVEFLVSFYNNEISEKSEIFDDQFSVERPDGSNFTLKIRSTKLEDSAMYFCASSDRGKAGELFFGEGSRLTVL.

The V call is TRBV11-2, the J call TRBJ2-5; 11 bases are shared with TRBD2. In germline, CDR1 is SGHAT, CDR2 FQNNGV. V lost 2 bases and J lost 4; bases outside the gene matches: 6. This CDR3 is 16 amino acids long. CDR3 residues: CASSLYTSGGVETQYF. In DNA, the CDR3 is TGTGCCAGCAGCTTATACACTAGCGGGGGAGTAGAGACCCAGTACTTC.

The gene calls are TRBV2 and TRBJ2-7; TRBD2 is a possible D gene (5 bases). The CDR3 runs to 14 residues. V gave up 3 bases and J gave up 2 bases, with 11 bases separating them. Germline CDR1 reads SNHLY; CDR2 reads FYNNEI. The CDR3 region is CASSDQRTPYEQYF. The CDR3, as DNA: TGTGCCAGCAGTGATCAGCGGACCCCCTACGAGCAGTACTTC.

This clone was seen a few times. The genes are TRBV29-1 and TRBJ1-1; 7 bases are a match to TRBD1. This CDR3 region has 15 residues. V was pared by 6 bases and J by 1 base, with 11 bases of the junction left unmatched. The V gene's germline CDR1 is SQVTM and CDR2 ANQGSEA. CDR3 in amino acids: CSVARGQRRNTEAFF. The CDR3 nucleotides are TGCAGCGTCGCCAGGGGACAGCGGAGGAACACTGAAGCTTTCTTT.

The V gene is TRBV11-3, the J gene TRBJ2-4; TRBD2 aligns across 8 bases. J gave up 6 bases and V 5 bases, and 9 bases lay outside the gene matches. The CDR3 sequence is 15 residues long. CDR1 and CDR2 (germline): SGHNT, YENEEA. CDR3 residues: CASSHSGGAGNIQYF. CDR3 bases: TGTGCCAGCAGCCACTCGGGAGGGGCGGGAAACATTCAGTACTTC. Full variable domain (rest looked up from reference TRBV11-3 and TRBJ2-4): EAGVVQSPRYKIIEKKQPVAFWCNPISGHNTLYWYLQNLGQGPELLIRYENEEAVDDSQLPKDRFSAERLKGVDSTLKIQPAELGDSAVYLCASSHSGGAGNIQYFGAGTRLSVL.

This rearrangement joins TRBV4-2 to TRBJ2-1, with TRBD2 identical over 11 bases. The germline V gene has CDR1 LGHNA and CDR2 YNFKEQ. V shed 7 bases and J 8 bases; nucleotides not matched to a gene: 4. The CDR3 has 13 amino acids. The CDR3 bases are TGTGCCAGCATGACTAGCGGGGCGGATGAGCAGTTCTTC. This codes for CASMTSGADEQFF.

The J gene is TRBJ2-1, the V gene TRBV11-2; 9 positions match TRBD2. The CDR3 consists of 16 residues. V was clipped by 4 bases and J by 4 bases; unmatched bases: 8. Germline CDR1 and CDR2: SGHAT and FQNNGV. CDR3 residues: CASSWNVAGVYNEQFF. In DNA, the CDR3 is TGTGCCAGCAGCTGGAACGTAGCGGGAGTGTACAATGAGCAGTTCTTC.

This clone was seen only once. The gene calls are TRBV7-2 and TRBJ2-3, with 8 bases identical to TRBD2. The CDR3 has 14 residues. Germline CDR1 SGHTA, CDR2 FQGNSA. The ends lost 1 base at V and 8 bases at J; junction bases unmatched: 5. The CDR3 nucleotides are TGTGCCAGCAGCTTAGTGAGTCGGGGGGGTACGCAGTATTTT. Protein: CASSLVSRGGTQYF.

V is TRBV5-1 and J is TRBJ2-1; 9 nucleotides line up with TRBD1. The CDR3 contains 15 residues. From germline, CDR1 is SGHRS and CDR2 YFSETQ. J lost 3 bases, V lost 2 bases, and 3 bases had no gene match. This CDR3 is CASSLQGADYNEQFF. Written as DNA, the CDR3 is TGCGCCAGCAGCTTACAGGGGGCTGACTACAATGAGCAGTTCTTC.

The rearrangement joins TRBV5-1 to TRBJ2-5, with D unclear. The CDR3 is 14 residues long. V lost 0 bases and J 2 bases, leaving 8 bases between the germline ends. The germline V gene has CDR1 SGHRS and CDR2 YFSETQ. The CDR3 loop is CASSLGPEQETQYF. The CDR3 DNA sequence: TGCGCCAGCAGCTTGGGACCGGAGCAAGAGACCCAGTACTTC.

This rearrangement joins TRBV4-2 to TRBJ1-1, with 9 bases matching TRBD1. This CDR3 region has 14 residues. With V trimmed by 3 bases and J by 10 bases, 9 bases remained unmatched. The germline CDR1 and CDR2 sequences are LGHNA and YNFKEQ. The CDR3 nucleotides are TGTGCCAGCAGCCATCGCCCGGGACAGGGTTTAGCTTTCTTT. It is translated as CASSHRPGQGLAFF.

This chain joins TRBV6-1 and TRBJ2-3, with D possibly being TRBD2 (5 bases). CDR1 and CDR2 from the germline V gene are MNHNS and SASEGT. Trimming shortened V by 4 bases and J by 0 bases, and 17 bases separated the two germline ends. The CDR3 consists of 17 residues. The chain's CDR3 is CASSGTVATPSTDTQYF. CDR3 DNA: TGTGCCAGCAGTGGGACTGTCGCCACACCTAGCACAGATACGCAGTATTTT.

This chain connects TRBV11-2 to TRBJ2-7; D may be TRBD1 (5 bases). The V gene lost 3 bases and the J gene lost 1 base, with 22 bases spanning the gap. Germline lookup yields CDR1 SGHAT and CDR2 FQNNGV. The CDR3 consists of 18 residues. The CDR3 is CASSLDPPSTGPSYEQYF. For the CDR3, the DNA is TGTGCCAGCAGCTTGGACCCTCCTTCTACAGGCCCATCCTACGAGCAGTACTTC.

The rearrangement joins TRBV7-2 to TRBJ2-3; 10 bases are a match to TRBD2. CDR1 is SGHTA, CDR2 FQGNSA, per germline. The CDR3 sequence is 19 residues long. Losses at the gene ends were 0 bases for V and 3 bases for J; bases not matched to a gene: 12. CDR3 coding DNA: TGTGCCAGCAGCTTAGCGAGGGGCCAGCGGGGGGGGTTTACAGATACGCAGTATTTT. This codes for CASSLARGQRGGFTDTQYF.

The chain employs TRBV6-5 and TRBJ2-7, with 7 bases lining up with TRBD2. The germline V gene encodes CDR1 MNHEY and CDR2 SVGAGI. V lost 11 bases and J lost 6; bases outside the gene matches: 13. CDR3 length: 13 residues. CDR3 in amino acids: CAVSREGSGEQYF. In DNA form, the CDR3 reads TGTGCCGTTTCCAGGGAGGGTTCGGGCGAGCAGTACTTC.

This clone has just one count. J is TRBJ2-5 and V is TRBV5-1; D is possibly TRBD2 (6 bases). The CDR3 has 14 residues. Germline CDR1 SGHRS, CDR2 YFSETQ. V was shortened by 1 base and J by 5 bases, with 12 bases between the two germline ends. CDR3 nucleotides: TGCGCCAGCAGCTTGTCGGGGGTTCGGGAGACCCAGTACTTC. Protein: CASSLSGVRETQYF.

This rearrangement joins TRBV30 to TRBJ1-4; D is perhaps TRBD1 (6 bases). Trimming removed 4 bases at V and 5 bases at J, with 14 bases between. The CDR3 contains 14 residues. Germline CDR1 is GTSNPN and CDR2 is SVGIG (reference sequence). The CDR3: CAWKKGVENEKLFF. The CDR3, as DNA: TGTGCCTGGAAAAAGGGGGTTGAGAATGAAAAACTGTTTTTT. The full variable domain, with the rest looked up from reference TRBV30 and TRBJ1-4, is SQTIHQWPATLVQPVGSPLSLECTVEGTSNPNLYWYRQAAGRGLQLLFYSVGIGQISSEVPQNLSASRPQDRQFILSSKKLLLSDSGFYLCAWKKGVENEKLFFGSGTQLSVL.

The CDR3 DNA reads TGCGCCAGCAGCTTGGACTCGGGAGGACTCCCGGGTGGAACCCAGTACTTC. Protein product: CASSLDSGGLPGGTQYF. This chain joins TRBV5-1 and TRBJ2-5; TRBD2 matches 7 bases. With 0 bases clipped from V and 8 bases from J, the junction kept 16 bases outside the gene matches. CDR1 is SGHRS, CDR2 YFSETQ, per germline. The CDR3 runs to 17 residues.

Only one count was recorded for this clone. This chain links TRBV7-2 with TRBJ2-7, with 9 bases that match TRBD2. The CDR3 has 15 residues. Germline CDR1 reads SGHTA; CDR2 reads FQGNSA. With 2 bases clipped from V and 5 bases from J, the junction kept 7 bases outside the gene matches. As DNA, the CDR3 is TGTGCCAGCAGCTTACGACTAGCGGCGGGGCACGAGCAGTACTTC. This encodes CASSLRLAAGHEQYF.

The CDR3: CASSTGTGAGHTF. In nucleotides, the CDR3 is TGTGCCAGCAGCACCGGGACAGGGGCTGGTCACACCTTC. The chain is built from TRBV7-2 and TRBJ1-2, with 10 bases aligning to TRBD1. Trimming at V came to 5 bases and at J to 12 bases, leaving 9 bases not matched to a gene. The V gene's germline CDR1 is SGHTA and CDR2 FQGNSA. The CDR3 totals 13 residues.

The chain links TRBV5-4 to TRBJ1-2; perhaps TRBD1 as D (6 bases). This CDR3 region has 14 residues. The ends were cut back, 4 bases at V and 0 bases at J, with 10 bases in the middle. CDR1 is SGHNT, CDR2 YYREEE, per germline (reference sequence). The CDR3 spells CASSANRANYGYTF. CDR3 bases: TGTGCCAGCAGCGCGAACAGGGCTAACTATGGCTACACCTTC.

Comment on this clone: Sequence at one end of the junction differs from germline and may be a read error. V is TRBV28 and J is TRBJ1-2, with TRBD1 as a possible D gene (5 bases). CDR1 and CDR2 (germline): MDHEN, SYDVKM. The length of the CDR3 is 13 residues. CDR3 amino acids: CRAGGLTNYGYTF. The CDR3 nucleotides read TGCCGCGCGGGGGGTCTGACTAACTATGGCTACACCTTC.

The sample holds one count of this clone. The rearrangement joins TRBV7-2 to TRBJ2-3; D unclear. V was pared by 8 bases and J by 4 bases, with 10 bases between. CDR1 SGHTA and CDR2 FQGNSA come from the germline V gene. This CDR3 spans 12 amino acids. CDR3 sequence (DNA): TGTGCCAGCCGACACACAGCAGATACGCAGTATTTT. It encodes CASRHTADTQYF.

This sequence joins TRBV7-3 and TRBJ1-1; D is unresolved. Germline V CDR1 and CDR2: SGHTA, FQGTGA. This CDR3 comprises 13 residues. Trimming left V 5 bases short and J 3 bases short, with 10 bases between. Written as DNA, the CDR3 is TGTGCCAGCAGCGTAAGGGAGCACACTGAAGCTTTCTTT. Its translation is CASSVREHTEAFF. Supplemented by reference TRBV7-3 and TRBJ1-1, the full variable domain reads GAGVSQTPSNKVTEKGKYVELRCDPISGHTALYWYRQSLGQGPEFLIYFQGTGAADDSGLPNDRFFAVRPEGSVSTLKIQRTERGDSAVYLCASSVREHTEAFFGQGTRLTVV.

The genes are TRBV4-1 and TRBJ2-7; the match to TRBD1 covers 7 bases. The CDR3 has 14 amino acids. The V gene's germline CDR1 is MGHRA and CDR2 YSYEKL. Germline trimming cut 1 base from V and 2 bases from J; bases unmatched to any gene: 2. CDR3 protein: CASSQGQGTYEQYF. DNA of the CDR3: TGCGCCAGCAGCCAAGGACAGGGAACCTACGAGCAGTACTTC.

The CDR3 sequence: CASMGGLADSYNEQFF. The CDR3 coding sequence is TGTGCCAGTATGGGGGGACTAGCGGACTCCTACAATGAGCAGTTCTTC. The chain employs TRBV19 and TRBJ2-1; TRBD2 matches at 11 bases. The CDR3 loop spans 16 amino acids. The J segment lost 0 bases and the V segment lost 7 bases, leaving 5 bases of the junction unmatched. Germline lookup yields CDR1 LNHDA and CDR2 SQIVND (reference sequence).